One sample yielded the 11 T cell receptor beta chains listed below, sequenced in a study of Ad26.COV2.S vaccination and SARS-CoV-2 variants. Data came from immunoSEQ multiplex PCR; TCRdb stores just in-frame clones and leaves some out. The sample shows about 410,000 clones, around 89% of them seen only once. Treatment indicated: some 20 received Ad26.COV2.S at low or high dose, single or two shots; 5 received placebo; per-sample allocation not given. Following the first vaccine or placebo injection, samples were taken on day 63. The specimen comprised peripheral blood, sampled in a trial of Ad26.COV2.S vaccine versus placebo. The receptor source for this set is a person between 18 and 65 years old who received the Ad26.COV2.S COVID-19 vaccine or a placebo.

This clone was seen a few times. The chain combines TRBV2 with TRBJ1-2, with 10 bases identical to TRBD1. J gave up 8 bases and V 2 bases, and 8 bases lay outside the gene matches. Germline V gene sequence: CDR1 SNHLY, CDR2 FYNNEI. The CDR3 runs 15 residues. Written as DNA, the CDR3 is TGTGCCAGCAGTGAACCCCGACAGGGGGCGCGGGGCTACACCTTC. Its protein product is CASSEPRQGARGYTF. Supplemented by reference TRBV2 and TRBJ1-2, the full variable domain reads EPEVTQTPSHQVTQMGQEVILRCVPISNHLYFYWYRQILGQKVEFLVSFYNNEISEKSEIFDDQFSVERPDGSNFTLKIRSTKLEDSAMYFCASSEPRQGARGYTFGSGTRLTVV.

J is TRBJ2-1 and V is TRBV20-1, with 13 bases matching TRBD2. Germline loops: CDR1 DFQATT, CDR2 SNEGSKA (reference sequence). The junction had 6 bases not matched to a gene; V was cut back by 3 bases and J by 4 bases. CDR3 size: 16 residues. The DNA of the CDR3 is TGCAGTGCTAGTGAGGGACTAGCGGGAACTTACAATGAGCAGTTCTTC. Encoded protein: CSASEGLAGTYNEQFF.

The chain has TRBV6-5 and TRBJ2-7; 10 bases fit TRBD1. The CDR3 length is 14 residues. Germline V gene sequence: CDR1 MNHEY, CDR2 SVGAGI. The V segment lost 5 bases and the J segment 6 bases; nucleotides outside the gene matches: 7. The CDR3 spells CASSTTGGSGEQYF. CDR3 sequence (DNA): TGTGCCAGCAGTACGACAGGGGGCAGTGGCGAGCAGTACTTC.

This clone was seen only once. The CDR3 region is CASSLSGSGLSGYTF. The CDR3 nucleotides are TGTGCCAGCAGTTTGTCCGGGAGTGGGTTGTCTGGCTACACCTTC. V gene TRBV28 combines with J gene TRBJ1-2; D gene unclear. Germline V gene data show CDR1 as MDHEN and CDR2 as SYDVKM. V lost 3 bases to trimming and J lost 7 bases, with 18 bases between them. The CDR3 is 15 amino acids.

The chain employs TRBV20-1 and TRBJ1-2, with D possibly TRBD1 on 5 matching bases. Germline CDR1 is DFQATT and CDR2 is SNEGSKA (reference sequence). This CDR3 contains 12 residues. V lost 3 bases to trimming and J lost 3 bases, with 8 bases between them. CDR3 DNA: TGCAGTGCTAGTTTCAGGGACTATGGCTACACCTTC. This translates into CSASFRDYGYTF.

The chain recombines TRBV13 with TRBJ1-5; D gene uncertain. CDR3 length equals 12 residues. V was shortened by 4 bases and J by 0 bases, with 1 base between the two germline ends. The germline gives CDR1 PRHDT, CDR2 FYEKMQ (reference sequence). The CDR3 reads CASSYSNQPQHF. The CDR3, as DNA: TGTGCCAGCAGCTATAGCAATCAGCCCCAGCATTTT.

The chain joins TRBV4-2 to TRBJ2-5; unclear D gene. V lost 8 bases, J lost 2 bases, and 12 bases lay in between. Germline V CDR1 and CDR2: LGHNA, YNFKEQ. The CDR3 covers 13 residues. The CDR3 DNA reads TGTGCCAGCGGAACCAGCGAGCAAGAGACCCAGTACTTC. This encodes CASGTSEQETQYF.

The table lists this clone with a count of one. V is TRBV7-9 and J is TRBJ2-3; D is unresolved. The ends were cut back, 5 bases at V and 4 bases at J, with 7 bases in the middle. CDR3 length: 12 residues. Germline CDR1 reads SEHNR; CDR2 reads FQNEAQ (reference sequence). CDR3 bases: TGTGCCAGCAGCCCTCCCTCAGATACGCAGTATTTT. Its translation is CASSPPSDTQYF.

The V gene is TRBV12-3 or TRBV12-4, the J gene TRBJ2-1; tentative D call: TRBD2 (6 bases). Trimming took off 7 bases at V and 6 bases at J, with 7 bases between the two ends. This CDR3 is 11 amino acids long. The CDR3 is CASIGGNEQFF. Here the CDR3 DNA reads TGTGCCAGCATCGGGGGCAATGAGCAGTTCTTC.

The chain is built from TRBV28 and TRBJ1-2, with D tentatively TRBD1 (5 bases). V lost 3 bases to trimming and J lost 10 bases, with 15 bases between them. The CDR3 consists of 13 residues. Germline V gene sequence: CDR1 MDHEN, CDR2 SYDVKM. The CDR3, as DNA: TGTGCCAGCAGTTTCGCAGGGCGTCGTGACTACACCTTC. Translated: CASSFAGRRDYTF.

CDR3 DNA: TGTGCCAGCAGCCCCCTTTGGGCAGATGAAGAGACCCAGTACTTC. Protein sequence: CASSPLWADEETQYF. The V and J genes are TRBV11-1 and TRBJ2-5; no firm D call. The CDR3 sequence is 15 residues long. V was pared by 5 bases and J by 3 bases, with 16 bases between. Germline-derived CDR1 and CDR2 are SGHAT and FQDESV (reference sequence).